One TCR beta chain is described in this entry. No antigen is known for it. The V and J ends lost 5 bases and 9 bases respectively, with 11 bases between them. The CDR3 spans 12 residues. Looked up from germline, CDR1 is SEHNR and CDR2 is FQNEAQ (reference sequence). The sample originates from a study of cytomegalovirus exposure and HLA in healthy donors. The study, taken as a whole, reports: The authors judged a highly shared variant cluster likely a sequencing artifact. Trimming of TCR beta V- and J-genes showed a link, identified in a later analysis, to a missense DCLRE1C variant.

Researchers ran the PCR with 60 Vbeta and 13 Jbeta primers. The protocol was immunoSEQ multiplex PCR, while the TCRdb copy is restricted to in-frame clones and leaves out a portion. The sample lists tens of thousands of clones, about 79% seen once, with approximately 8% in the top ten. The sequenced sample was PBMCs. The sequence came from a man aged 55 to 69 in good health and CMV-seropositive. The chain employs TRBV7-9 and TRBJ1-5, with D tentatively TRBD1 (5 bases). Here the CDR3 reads CASSNGTPPQHF. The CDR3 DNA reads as TGTGCCAGCAGCAACGGGACTCCGCCCCAGCATTTT.